The next 26 T cell receptor beta chains were all read from a single sample in a study of early T cells in non-severe SARS-CoV-2 infection. TCRdb re-called the 5' RACE reads through MiXCR, storing one row per CDR3 protein. The sample carries under 70,000 distinct CDR3 sequences, 5.5% to 6.5% recorded once. The sample taken for sequencing was whole blood. These receptors were taken from an adult who was a healthcare worker with PCR-confirmed SARS-CoV-2 infection or an uninfected control (not recorded which).

There are many counts of this clonotype. The gene calls are TRBV7-2 and TRBJ2-3; 11 positions agree with TRBD2. Germline CDR1 reads SGHTA; CDR2 reads FQGNSA. The junction had 7 bases not matched to a gene; V was cut back by 5 bases and J by 6 bases. The CDR3 runs to 15 residues. The CDR3 here is CASSRLAGGSDTQYF. CDR3 nucleotides: TGTGCCAGCAGCCGTCTAGCGGGGGGTTCGGATACGCAGTATTTT.

There are a few counts of this clonotype. The chain combines TRBV2 with TRBJ2-3; D is unclear. This CDR3 has 13 amino acids. Looked up from germline, CDR1 is SNHLY and CDR2 is FYNNEI. The CDR3 region has the DNA TGTGCGCCAGGCAGTAGACCCGCGGATACGCAGTATTTT. Translating gives CAPGSRPADTQYF.

This clonotype was found a few times. This chain uses TRBV7-2 with TRBJ1-5; D is perhaps TRBD1 (5 bases). V was trimmed by 1 base and J by 2 bases, leaving 9 bases between them. CDR1 and CDR2 from the germline V gene are SGHTA and FQGNSA. The CDR3 is 15 residues long. CDR3 loop: CASSLDGARNQPQHF. CDR3 bases: TGTGCCAGCAGCTTAGATGGGGCACGCAATCAGCCCCAGCATTTT. The full variable domain, with the rest looked up from reference TRBV7-2 and TRBJ1-5, is GAGVSQSPSNKVTEKGKDVELRCDPISGHTALYWYRQSLGQGLEFLIYFQGNSAPDKSGLPSDRFSAERTGGSVSTLTIQRTQQEDSAVYLCASSLDGARNQPQHFGDGTRLSIL.

Many counts were recorded for this clonotype. The chain employs TRBV11-2 and TRBJ1-1; 7 bases are a match to TRBD1. Germline lookup yields CDR1 SGHAT and CDR2 FQNNGV. Losses at the gene ends were 5 bases for V and 3 bases for J; bases not matched to a gene: 6. The CDR3 extends over 14 amino acids. CDR3 sequence (DNA): TGTGCCAGCAGCCCCCGACAGGGCCACACTGAAGCTTTCTTT. The encoded protein is CASSPRQGHTEAFF.

The rearrangement uses TRBV6-6 and TRBJ1-2, with 7 bases that match TRBD1. Germline V gene sequence: CDR1 MNHNY, CDR2 SVGAGI (reference sequence). The CDR3 is 13 amino acids. Germline trimming cut 7 bases from V and 5 bases from J; bases unmatched to any gene: 7. CDR3 sequence reads: CASTLSGGYGYTF. In nucleotides, the CDR3 is TGTGCCAGCACCCTATCAGGGGGATATGGCTACACCTTC.

This clonotype occurred many times. V is TRBV30 and J is TRBJ2-3, with 7 bases fitting TRBD2. The V segment lost 2 bases and the J segment 4 bases; nucleotides outside the gene matches: 12. This CDR3 contains 16 residues. Germline loops: CDR1 GTSNPN, CDR2 SVGIG (reference sequence). The CDR3: CAWSPSAGSPADTQYF. The DNA of the CDR3 is TGTGCCTGGAGTCCCTCAGCGGGATCCCCCGCAGATACGCAGTATTTT.

This clonotype has a count of ten or more. This chain links TRBV27 with TRBJ2-7; 9 bases match TRBD2. The CDR3 length is 15 residues. J lost 5 bases, V lost 2 bases, and 7 bases had no gene match. Germline V gives CDR1 MNHEY, CDR2 SMNVEV (reference sequence). In nucleotides, the CDR3 is TGTGCCAGCAGTTTAGAGGCGGGAGGGCCCCACGAGCAGTACTTC. Residues: CASSLEAGGPHEQYF.

In this sample, this clonotype turned up many times. This rearrangement joins TRBV25-1 to TRBJ2-6; D is possibly TRBD2 (5 bases). V was shortened by 3 bases and J by 0 bases, with 9 bases between the two germline ends. This CDR3 is 16 amino acids long. CDR1 and CDR2 (germline): MGHDK, SYGVNS. CDR3 in DNA: TGTGCCAGCAGTGATGGTGCGGGCTCTGGGGCCAACGTCCTGACTTTC. This sequence encodes CASSDGAGSGANVLTF. The complete variable domain, with remaining parts taken from reference TRBV25-1 and TRBJ2-6, reads EADIYQTPRYLVIGTGKKITLECSQTMGHDKMYWYQQDPGMELHLIHYSYGVNSTEKGDLSSESTVSRIRTEHFPLTLESARPSHTSQYLCASSDGAGSGANVLTFGAGSRLTVL.

J is TRBJ2-3 and V is TRBV15; 8 nucleotides agree with TRBD2. CDR3 length: 18 residues. Germline CDR1 is LNHNV and CDR2 is YYDKDF (reference sequence). V gave up 5 bases and J gave up 3 bases; unmatched junction bases: 16. CDR3 loop: CATSAPPGGLAGTDTQYF. The CDR3, as DNA: TGTGCCACCAGCGCCCCCCCGGGCGGGCTAGCGGGTACAGATACGCAGTATTTT.

This clonotype was recorded at least ten times. V usage is TRBV13 and J usage is TRBJ1-1; no firm D call. V shed 5 bases and J shed 6 bases, with 10 bases lying between them. Germline-derived CDR1 and CDR2 are PRHDT and FYEKMQ (reference sequence). The CDR3 totals 12 residues. CDR3 sequence (DNA): TGTGCCAGCAGCCGACGGGCCGCTGAAGCTTTCTTT. It codes for CASSRRAAEAFF.

This chain links TRBV6-2 or TRBV6-3 with TRBJ1-5, with D possibly being TRBD1 (5 bases). Trimming stripped 2 bases from V and 4 bases from J, with 12 bases between. The CDR3 is 15 amino acids. From germline, CDR1 is MNHEY and CDR2 SVGEGT. CDR3 sequence reads: CASSYGGGANQPQHF. CDR3 sequence (DNA): TGTGCCAGCAGTTACGGCGGTGGGGCAAATCAGCCCCAGCATTTT.

This clonotype has a count of ten or more. The CDR3 DNA reads TGTGCCAGCAGCTTGGAAGCGGCCTACAATGAGCAGTTCTTC. Translated: CASSLEAAYNEQFF. This rearrangement joins TRBV5-4 to TRBJ2-1; possibly TRBD2 for D (5 bases). The CDR3 consists of 14 residues. The germline gives CDR1 SGHNT, CDR2 YYREEE (reference sequence). Trimming pared 0 bases from V and 2 bases from J, leaving 6 bases between.

There are a few counts of this clonotype. The chain has TRBV5-1 and TRBJ2-3; 11 nucleotides line up with TRBD2. J gave up 3 bases and V 0 bases, and 3 bases lay outside the gene matches. This CDR3 is built from 16 residues. Germline lookup yields CDR1 SGHRS and CDR2 YFSETQ. CDR3 loop: CASSLELAGGTDTQYF. CDR3 DNA sequence: TGCGCCAGCAGCTTGGAGCTAGCGGGGGGTACAGATACGCAGTATTTT.

This clonotype was recorded many times. The V gene is TRBV7-2, the J gene TRBJ1-4; possible D gene TRBD1, 5 bases. The CDR3 is made up of 15 amino acids. V was pared by 5 bases and J by 2 bases, with 12 bases between. Germline V gene sequence: CDR1 SGHTA, CDR2 FQGNSA. For the CDR3, the DNA is TGTGCCAGCAGCCCCCGACAGTTCACTAATGAAAAACTGTTTTTT. This encodes CASSPRQFTNEKLFF.

This clonotype was seen repeatedly, ten times or more. CDR3 region: CASSQGGGLGTEAFF. The CDR3 DNA sequence: TGTGCCAGCAGCCAGGGGGGGGGCCTTGGCACTGAAGCTTTCTTT. J is TRBJ1-1 and V is TRBV7-2, with 7 bases matching TRBD1. The V segment lost 5 bases and the J segment 4 bases; nucleotides outside the gene matches: 10. The CDR3 runs 15 residues. Germline V gives CDR1 SGHTA, CDR2 FQGNSA.

This clonotype was seen more than once but under ten times. This chain links TRBV20-1 with TRBJ2-3; either TRBD1 or TRBD2 may supply D (6 bases each). The length of the CDR3 is 14 residues. Looked up from germline, CDR1 is DFQATT and CDR2 is SNEGSKA (reference sequence). The V end was cut by 6 bases, the J end by 4 bases, with 17 bases between. The CDR3 loop reads CSAPTGGAADTQYF. In nucleotides, the CDR3 is TGCAGTGCCCCGACAGGAGGGGCCGCAGATACGCAGTATTTT.

The sample holds many counts of this clonotype. The V call is TRBV12-3 or TRBV12-4, the J call TRBJ1-2, with 8 bases matching TRBD1. With V trimmed by 6 bases and J by 5 bases, 8 bases remained unmatched. The CDR3 spans 14 residues. CDR3 DNA sequence: TGTGCCAGCAGCCGCGGACAGGGTTCGTATGGCTACACCTTC. It is translated as CASSRGQGSYGYTF.

This clonotype has a handful of counts. The chain links TRBV5-1 to TRBJ2-6, with D hard to call. Trimming took 4 bases from V and 2 from J, leaving 7 bases between them. Germline assignment: CDR1 SGHRS and CDR2 YFSETQ. The length of the CDR3 is 14 residues. The CDR3 sequence: CASSQIPGANVLTF. The DNA of the CDR3 is TGCGCCAGCAGCCAAATCCCTGGGGCCAACGTCCTGACTTTC.

This clonotype was seen many times. The V call is TRBV7-9, the J call TRBJ2-5; 9 nucleotides match TRBD1. Per germline, CDR1 SEHNR and CDR2 FQNEAQ (reference sequence). CDR3 length: 14 residues. J lost 3 bases, V lost 4 bases, and 3 bases had no gene match. Here the CDR3 reads CASSSRDREETQYF. The CDR3 coding sequence is TGTGCCAGCAGCTCACGGGACAGGGAAGAGACCCAGTACTTC.

The chain has TRBV20-1 and TRBJ2-5; no reliable D call. Germline loops: CDR1 DFQATT, CDR2 SNEGSKA (reference sequence). This CDR3 has 12 residues. Deletions cut 6 bases from V and 9 bases from J, with 17 bases between. Here the CDR3 reads CSARSEGGAQYF. Here the CDR3 DNA reads TGCAGTGCGCGCAGCGAAGGCGGCGCCCAGTACTTC.

Many counts were recorded for this clonotype. The chain recombines TRBV7-2 with TRBJ1-1, with D uncertain. V gave up 7 bases and J gave up 2 bases, with 11 bases separating them. The germline V gene encodes CDR1 SGHTA and CDR2 FQGNSA. The CDR3 loop spans 13 amino acids. CDR3 amino acids: CASNPQPNTEAFF. The CDR3 DNA reads TGTGCCAGCAACCCACAGCCCAACACTGAAGCTTTCTTT.

This clonotype was seen many times. The chain links TRBV29-1 to TRBJ1-2; D might be TRBD1 (5 bases). The length of the CDR3 is 11 residues. V lost 7 bases and J lost 4, with 10 bases in between. Germline values: CDR1 SQVTM, CDR2 ANQGSEA. CDR3 nucleotide sequence: TGCAGCGCTACGACAGTCTATGGCTACACCTTC. Translated, it gives CSATTVYGYTF.

This chain uses TRBV29-1 with TRBJ2-5, with 9 bases identical to TRBD2. With V trimmed by 2 bases and J by 3 bases, 10 bases remained unmatched. The CDR3 consists of 16 residues. CDR1 is SQVTM and CDR2 is ANQGSEA in the germline V gene. The CDR3 bases are TGCAGCGTTGAATTTTTGGTACTAGCGGGCGAAGAGACCCAGTACTTC. This codes for CSVEFLVLAGEETQYF.

This clonotype was seen more than once but under ten times. The chain is built from TRBV7-2 and TRBJ1-1; a possible D gene is TRBD1 (5 bases). The CDR3 runs 14 residues. CDR1 is SGHTA and CDR2 is FQGNSA in the germline V gene. V was pared by 3 bases and J by 4 bases, with 12 bases between. The CDR3 sequence is CASSFGGKSTEAFF. CDR3 coding DNA: TGTGCCAGCAGCTTCGGGGGAAAGAGCACTGAAGCTTTCTTT.

The V and J genes are TRBV10-1 and TRBJ1-2; TRBD1 agrees at 7 bases. CDR1 and CDR2 (germline): WNHNN, SYGVQD (reference sequence). After removal of 3 bases from V and 4 bases from J, the junction contained 2 bases not matched to a gene. CDR3 length: 13 residues. The CDR3 is CASSDGTAYGYTF. The CDR3 DNA is TGCGCCAGCAGTGACGGGACAGCCTATGGCTACACCTTC.

A few counts support this clonotype. This rearrangement joins TRBV24-1 to TRBJ2-5; no clear D gene. CDR3 size: 12 residues. In germline, CDR1 is KGHDR, CDR2 SFDVKD. The V gene lost 0 bases and the J gene lost 5 bases, with 3 bases spanning the gap. DNA for the CDR3: TGTGCCACCAGTGATTTGGATGAGACCCAGTACTTC. It encodes CATSDLDETQYF.